This T cell receptor beta chain was obtained from a study of T cell responses to AZD1222 COVID-19 vaccine (dated by TCRdb to about 2021). Regarding the research as a whole: AZD1222 recipients with second doses at about 4 weeks or about 12 weeks were pooled, because spike-specific TCR depth and breadth did not differ between schedules. TCR sequencing was performed for 233 trial participants, of whom 200 to 220 were given two doses of AZD1222 and 26 were given two doses of MenACWY control vaccine. Enrollment into the trials was organized by age into subgroups of 18-55, 56-69 and 70-plus years, and those subgroups contained 148, 28 and 57 TCR-sequenced participants, respectively. Beyond this particular receptor, the publication reports: Vaccine-associated CD4 TCRs spanned the whole spike protein, with dominant responses in regions 160-218 and 743-854. Most participants were white British and females outnumbered males, and the authors suggested that clonal diversity may have been underestimated. Conclusions about previously exposed vaccinees were limited because only six or seven AZD1222 recipients were SARS-CoV-2 seropositive at baseline. In the small 56-69-year group, the increase in depth fell short of significance, most likely because of low power. Because no day 14 peak-response samples were available, the repertoires could be characterized only after the peak T cell response. Nearly half of unique spike-specific TCRs reportedly recognized epitopes outside regions mutated in the B.1.351 and B.1.1.7 variants. After two AZD1222 doses, both the breadth and the depth of spike-specific TCRs were significantly higher than at day 0 and than in MenACWY recipients.

CDR1 and CDR2 (DFQATT, SNEGSKA) derive from the germline V gene (reference sequence). The CDR3 holds 14 amino acids from the cysteine to the phenylalanine. Only the CDR3 DNA stays, 42 bases, in frame from base 1. V loses 3 bases at its end and J loses 6 bases; junction bases beyond the gene matches: 2. Remarks on this clone: Its antigen is unknown. Base-call qualities are not available, and no considerably larger clone is one nucleotide away.

The time point label for this specimen denotes: baseline before first vaccination. Vaccinee samples came from UK trials COV001 and COV002, including a single-blind randomized controlled phase 2/3 trial of AZD1222 (ChAdOx1 nCoV-19) in healthy adults. Trial participant PBMC samples were collected at day 0 and day 28 after the second dose for TCRbeta chain sequencing. The CDR3 regions of human TCRbeta chains were subjected to immunosequencing. The study's processing was this. TCRs in the repertoires were compared against a reference library of SARS-CoV-2-specific TCRs that had been generated with the MIRA antigen-specificity platform. Breadth was defined as the fraction of unique TCRs that were SARS-CoV-2-associated, and depth was defined as the fraction of total T cells that were SARS-CoV-2-associated. Using the MIRA data, each spike-specific TCR was mapped to the spike region that the TCR reacts to and placed in a CD4 or CD8 class. Log10-transformed breadth and depth values were compared by one-way ANOVA with Sidak's multiple comparisons tests. This immuneACCESS table, as held by TCRdb, lists in-frame sequences with V and J called but not all clones. Of the missing ones, under half trace to an unresolved V gene in checked studies; the others have no known cause. V and J calls and clone size are given by that table; D and trimming were obtained from the DNA. For this sample there are about 180,000 clones; 90% appear just once. Jointly, the top ten make up approximately 1.6% of the sample.

This receptor was identified in an adult in good health. This sample comprised peripheral blood, obtained on day 0 of AZD1222 vaccination. The V gene is TRBV20-1 and the J gene is TRBJ2-1, with TRBD2 matching 13 junction bases. The sequence in DNA is TGCAGTGCTAGTGGACTAGCGGGGGTCAATGAGCAGTTCTTC. Its translation is CSASGLAGVNEQFF.